Presented here are 24 T cell receptor beta chains from one specimen sequenced in a study of T cell repertoires in cytomegalovirus infection (dated by TCRdb to between 2018 and 2020). The data were produced on an Illumina HiSeq 1500. The public reads were reanalyzed by TCRdb: fastp trimming at Q25, MiXCR alignment, in-frame beta chains only. Under each unique CDR3 protein, matching rows form one entry showing the most common genes and DNA. This sample comprises roughly 220,000 distinct CDR3 sequences, around two fifths of them detected only once. The ten largest clones capture 55% to 60% of the sample. These receptors' targets are unknown. This sample's treatment or condition label indicates: in vitro stimulation with specific CMV peptide epitopes to enrich CMV-specific T cells. The source material was CD8+ T cells from cultured PBMCs, sampled from culture after CMV antigen stimulation. These receptors came from a human donor in good health (CMV status not recorded). Some clones in this sample may be carry-over from other donors' samples.

The chain uses TRBV20-1 and TRBJ2-7; no clear D. The CDR3 spans 12 residues. Looked up from germline, CDR1 is DFQATT and CDR2 is SNEGSKA (reference sequence). V lost 0 bases and J 7 bases, leaving 10 bases between the germline ends. Here the CDR3 reads CSAREATLEQYF. CDR3 DNA sequence: TGCAGTGCTAGAGAGGCCACTTTGGAGCAGTACTTC.

The rearrangement links TRBV7-9 to TRBJ1-2; D is uncertain. Trimming took 6 bases from V and 4 from J, leaving 15 bases between them. CDR3 length: 14 amino acids. Germline assignment: CDR1 SEHNR and CDR2 FQNEAQ (reference sequence). For the CDR3, the DNA is TGTGCCAGCAGTAAAAGGGAGGGTTCCTATGGCTACACCTTC. This codes for CASSKREGSYGYTF.

This clonotype was seen only a few times. This chain links TRBV14 with TRBJ2-1; D possibly corresponds to TRBD2 (7 bases). There are 18 residues in the CDR3. Trimming shortened V by 2 bases and J by 4 bases, and 21 bases separated the two germline ends. Per germline, CDR1 SGHDN and CDR2 FVKESK. The CDR3 region is CASSQRYRVGGSYNEQFF. The DNA of the CDR3 is TGTGCCAGCAGCCAAAGGTACAGGGTGGGCGGGAGTTACAATGAGCAGTTCTTC.

This clonotype has just a few counts. The CDR3 DNA sequence: TGTGCCAGCAGTTTAGCCCATGGGGGTACAGATACGCAGTATTTT. Translating it yields CASSLAHGGTDTQYF. The chain recombines TRBV2 with TRBJ2-3; D might be TRBD1 or TRBD2, each matching 5 bases. This CDR3 is built from 15 residues. Germline CDR1 reads SNHLY; CDR2 reads FYNNEI. Trimming shortened V by 5 bases and J by 3 bases, and 15 bases separated the two germline ends.

This clonotype was seen only a few times. The V gene is TRBV20-1, the J gene TRBJ1-6; D perhaps matches TRBD1 (5 bases). The V and J ends lost 0 bases and 5 bases respectively, with 17 bases between them. The germline gives CDR1 DFQATT, CDR2 SNEGSKA (reference sequence). The CDR3 runs 17 residues. The CDR3 region has the DNA TGCAGTGCTAGAGATCCATCAGGGTTTGGTGATAATTCACCCCTCCACTTT. It encodes CSARDPSGFGDNSPLHF.

The V gene is TRBV30, the J gene TRBJ2-3; 10 positions match TRBD2. CDR1 and CDR2 (germline): GTSNPN, SVGIG (reference sequence). V lost 8 bases, J lost 0 bases, and 14 bases stayed unmatched. The CDR3 contains 17 residues. Here the CDR3 DNA reads TGTGCCACGACATTATTCGGACTAGCGGCTAGCACAGATACGCAGTATTTT. This gives the protein CATTLFGLAASTDTQYF.

The genes are TRBV12-3 or TRBV12-4 and TRBJ1-2; 7 nucleotides align to TRBD1. Trimming cost V 8 bases and J 9 bases; bases outside gene matches: 6. The CDR3 contains 11 residues. CDR3 protein: CASGDSQSYTF. The CDR3 DNA sequence: TGTGCCAGCGGGGACAGCCAAAGCTACACCTTC.

The chain employs TRBV7-9 and TRBJ2-5; TRBD1 matches 10 bases. V gave up 5 bases and J gave up 1 base; unmatched junction bases: 7. The CDR3 extends over 16 amino acids. From germline, CDR1 is SEHNR and CDR2 FQNEAQ (reference sequence). CDR3 nucleotide sequence: TGTGCCAGCAGCATAATAGACAGGGGGCTCCAAGAGACCCAGTACTTC. This codes for CASSIIDRGLQETQYF.

This clonotype was observed many times. V and J are TRBV18 and TRBJ1-5; D is undetermined. V shed 2 bases and J shed 9 bases, with 11 bases lying between them. The CDR3 totals 13 residues. Germline-derived CDR1 and CDR2 are KGHSH and LQKENI. CDR3 nucleotides: TGTGCCAGCTCACCAAGTCCTGGGAGGCCCCAGCATTTT. Amino acids: CASSPSPGRPQHF.

The chain joins TRBV7-4 to TRBJ1-3; D call uncertain. The CDR3 runs to 14 residues. Germline loops: CDR1 SGHVT, CDR2 SQSDAQ. Trimming removed 3 bases from V and 0 bases from J, with 6 bases in between. The chain's CDR3 is CASSFPGSGNTIYF. As DNA, the CDR3 is TGTGCCAGCAGCTTCCCTGGCTCTGGAAACACCATATATTTT. Together with reference TRBV7-4 and TRBJ1-3, the CDR3 gives the full variable domain: GAGVSQSPRYKVAKRGRDVALRCDSISGHVTLYWYRQTLGQGSEVLTYSQSDAQRDKSGRPSGRFSAERPERSVSTLKIQRTEQGDSAVYLCASSFPGSGNTIYFGEGSWLTVV.

The J gene is TRBJ1-1, the V gene TRBV6-6, with D unresolved. CDR1 MNHNY and CDR2 SVGAGI come from the germline V gene (reference sequence). Between the trimmed V and J ends, which lost 4 bases and 1 base, there was a span of 10 bases. The CDR3 is 14 residues long. CDR3 protein: CASSFYGQNTEAFF. In DNA, the CDR3 is TGTGCCAGCAGTTTCTATGGGCAGAACACTGAAGCTTTCTTT.

V gene TRBV7-3 combines with J gene TRBJ2-1, with D tentatively TRBD2 (6 bases). Germline values: CDR1 SGHTA, CDR2 FQGTGA. V was shortened by 6 bases and J by 9 bases, with 18 bases between the two germline ends. This CDR3 comprises 14 residues. CDR3: CASRLAVGGVEQFF. CDR3 coding DNA: TGTGCCAGCAGGTTGGCTGTGGGGGGAGTTGAGCAGTTCTTC. Full variable domain (rest looked up from reference TRBV7-3 and TRBJ2-1): GAGVSQTPSNKVTEKGKYVELRCDPISGHTALYWYRQSLGQGPEFLIYFQGTGAADDSGLPNDRFFAVRPEGSVSTLKIQRTERGDSAVYLCASRLAVGGVEQFFGPGTRLTVL.

This clonotype was seen only a few times. This chain uses TRBV27 with TRBJ2-3; TRBD2 matches 7 bases. CDR1 is MNHEY, CDR2 SMNVEV, per germline (reference sequence). The CDR3 length is 16 residues. J was trimmed by 5 bases and V by 6 bases; bases with no gene match: 14. The CDR3 protein is CASSPLGGTEGDTQYF. The CDR3 coding sequence is TGTGCCAGCAGCCCACTGGGGGGGACCGAGGGAGATACGCAGTATTTT.

The chain joins TRBV7-4 to TRBJ1-1; TRBD1 might be the D (5 bases). Germline CDR1 and CDR2: SGHVT and SQSDAQ. V was shortened by 2 bases and J by 1 base, with 11 bases between the two germline ends. The CDR3 consists of 15 residues. CDR3 in amino acids: CASSLPLGANTEAFF. DNA of the CDR3: TGTGCCAGCAGCTTACCTTTAGGGGCGAACACTGAAGCTTTCTTT.

V is TRBV7-6 and J is TRBJ2-3, with unresolved D. The V and J ends lost 5 bases and 0 bases respectively, with 9 bases between them. CDR1 is SGHVS and CDR2 is FNYEAQ in the germline V gene. This CDR3 is built from 14 residues. This CDR3 is CASSTLPSTDTQYF. For the CDR3, the DNA is TGTGCCAGCAGCACGCTACCTAGCACAGATACGCAGTATTTT.

In this sample, this clonotype turned up once. The gene calls are TRBV5-1 and TRBJ2-7; TRBD2 matches 7 bases. The ends lost 0 bases at V and 4 bases at J; junction bases unmatched: 7. In germline, CDR1 is SGHRS, CDR2 YFSETQ. This CDR3 has 15 amino acids. DNA for the CDR3: TGCGCCAGCAGCTTGGTTTGGGAGGGGAGGTACGAGCAGTACTTC. It translates to CASSLVWEGRYEQYF.

Concerning this clonotype itself: One end of the junction varies from germline; a read error may be responsible. The V and J genes are TRBV11-1 and TRBJ2-7; TRBD2 aligns across 10 bases. The CDR3 sequence is 15 residues long. CDR1 and CDR2 from the germline V gene are SGHAT and FQDESV (reference sequence). The chain's CDR3 is CARSLRLAGESMQYF. The DNA of the CDR3 is TGTGCCAGAAGCTTACGGCTAGCGGGGGAGTCGATGCAGTACTTC. Variable domain in full (rest from reference TRBV11-1 and TRBJ2-7): EAEVAQSPRYKITEKSQAVAFWCDPISGHATLYWYRQILGQGPELLVQFQDESVVDDSQLPKDRFSAERLKGVDSTLKIQPAELGDSAMYLCARSLRLAGESMQYFGPGTRLTVT.

The CDR3 region is CASSPVGGNYGYTF. DNA for the CDR3: TGTGCCAGCAGCCCAGTGGGGGGTAACTATGGCTACACCTTC. J is TRBJ1-2 and V is TRBV27, with a weak D call TRBD1 (5 bases). The CDR3 extends over 14 amino acids. Trimming cost V 6 bases and J 1 base, with 12 bases left between them. In germline, CDR1 is MNHEY, CDR2 SMNVEV (reference sequence).

The rearrangement links TRBV6-5 to TRBJ1-1, with 9 positions matching TRBD1. The junction had 11 bases not matched to a gene; V was cut back by 6 bases and J by 0 bases. CDR1 is MNHEY and CDR2 is SVGAGI in the germline V gene. The CDR3 consists of 17 residues. CDR3 protein: CASSLGDREGVNTEAFF. The CDR3 DNA is TGTGCCAGCAGCCTAGGGGACAGGGAAGGCGTGAACACTGAAGCTTTCTTT.

This chain uses TRBV12-3 or TRBV12-4 with TRBJ2-1; D is tentatively TRBD1 or TRBD2 (5 bases each). With 6 bases removed from V and 6 bases from J, the gap between germline ends came to 18 bases. The CDR3 spans 15 residues. The CDR3 DNA sequence: TGTGCCAGCAGAAGGGCCCGGGACGGCCTCAATGAGCAGTTCTTC. Its translation is CASRRARDGLNEQFF.

J is TRBJ2-7 and V is TRBV10-2; 7 bases fit TRBD2. CDR1 and CDR2 (germline): WSHSY, SAAADI. V was clipped by 1 base and J by 6 bases; unmatched bases: 3. This CDR3 region has 13 residues. The CDR3 region has the DNA TGCGCCAGCAGTGAGTTCCGCGGGGGCGAGCAGTACTTC. Translating it yields CASSEFRGGEQYF.

A few counts support this clonotype. The chain uses TRBV27 and TRBJ1-2; D not resolved. The CDR3 is 13 amino acids. Germline assignment: CDR1 MNHEY and CDR2 SMNVEV (reference sequence). Trimming left V 3 bases short and J 8 bases short, with 13 bases between. The CDR3 protein is CASSLYGAGGYTF. CDR3 coding DNA: TGTGCCAGCAGTTTGTATGGAGCCGGGGGCTACACCTTC.

The chain couples TRBV20-1 to TRBJ1-1, with D perhaps matching TRBD1 (6 bases). Germline V gives CDR1 DFQATT, CDR2 SNEGSKA (reference sequence). The germline V and J ends were trimmed by 0 bases and 0 bases, with 14 bases remaining between them. This CDR3 comprises 16 residues. CDR3 DNA: TGCAGTGCTAGAGATACGACAGGCAACATGAACACTGAAGCTTTCTTT. Its translation is CSARDTTGNMNTEAFF.

The rearrangement uses TRBV19 and TRBJ1-5, with D hard to call. Trimming removed 6 bases from V and 1 base from J, with 13 bases in between. Per the germline V gene, CDR1 is LNHDA and CDR2 is SQIVND (reference sequence). This CDR3 region has 15 residues. CDR3 loop: CASRPGPASNQPQHF. As DNA, the CDR3 is TGTGCCAGTAGGCCCGGGCCTGCCAGCAATCAGCCCCAGCATTTT.